This T cell receptor beta chain emerged from a study of shared clonotypes between healthy human individuals. Study results and limitations: An effect of sequencing depth on clonotype sharing among donors was expected.

Naive CD8 cells were CD45RO-negative, positively selected for CCR7, excluding terminally differentiated effector memory CD45RA+ cells. There are 13 residues in the CDR3. The germline V gene has CDR1 SGHTA and CDR2 FQGNSA. Trimming pared 5 bases from V and 2 bases from J, leaving 10 bases between. The table came from immunoSEQ multiplex PCR; TCRdb's copy has only in-frame clones and leaves some out. The sample consists of about 2 million clones, about 95% of them appearing once. About this clone: Its antigen is as yet unknown.

The clonotype was recovered from a man between 18 and 29 years old in good health. The sequencing input was naive CD8+ T cells sorted from blood. The chain has TRBV7-2 and TRBJ2-7; D is unclear. CDR3 nucleotide sequence: TGTGCCAGCAGCCCCCTCCCCCCCTACGAGCAGTACTTC. Amino acids: CASSPLPPYEQYF.